A few counts support the clone carrying this T cell receptor beta chain. The antigen is not known. This entry is derived from a study of T cell clones after liver transplantation. Overall study: Three of eight recipients were HCV-positive; others had non-autoimmune, non-viral indications. Patients counted as tolerant after at least one year off all immunosuppression, enzymes not exceeding twice normal.

Study-level results: In most of the 8 subjects, circulating graft-donor-reactive CD4 TCRbeta sequences fell significantly after transplant.

Trimming took off 8 bases at V and 4 bases at J, with 14 bases between the two ends. The CDR3 is 13 amino acids. Germline V gene lookup returns CDR1 SQVTM and CDR2 ANQGSEA. The protocol was immunoSEQ multiplex PCR, while the TCRdb copy is restricted to in-frame clones and leaves out a portion. The repertoire includes about 99,000 clones, roughly four fifths of them detected once, and roughly 0.9% sits in the top ten. The genes are TRBV29-1 and TRBJ2-2; D perhaps matches TRBD2 (5 bases). The clonotype comes from a human donor who received a liver transplant. This specimen was CD4+ T cells from blood, taken before liver transplant. In DNA form, the CDR3 reads TGCAGCTCCTTCGGGGAGAGCACCGGGGAGCTGTTTTTT. Translated, it gives CSSFGESTGELFF.